The rows below give T cell receptor beta chains drawn from one sample of a study of CD8+CD57+ T cells in acquired aplastic anemia. Via MiXCR, TCRdb re-called the reads, giving one row per CDR3 protein. Of a few hundred thousand distinct CDR3 sequences listed, 55% to 65% were seen once; the top ten hold approximately 8.2%. The sample comprised sorted CD4+, CD8+, or CD8+CD57+ T cells (not recorded which) from PBMCs. These receptors were taken from a human donor with severe aplastic anemia or a healthy control (not recorded which). Both conserved end residues are part of each CDR3. Each record gives: clone size, J gene, D gene, V gene, CDR3 protein, CDR3 DNA. The D gene is left open where the match is weak. Expanded clones get a size class; other rows say once, few or many, or leave the size out.

>many|TRBJ2-2|NA|TRBV5-1
CASSLAVGTGELFF
TGCGCCAGCAGCTTGGCCGTGGGTACCGGGGAGCTGTTTTTT
>NA|TRBJ1-4|TRBD1|TRBV12-3/TRBV12-4
CASTLVGTGGEKLFF
TGTGCCAGCACCCTCGTGGGGACAGGGGGGGAAAAACTGTTTTTT
>NA|TRBJ2-2|NA|TRBV7-3
CASSVEGATGELFF
TGTGCCAGCAGCGTAGAGGGTGCCACCGGGGAGCTGTTTTTT
>many|TRBJ2-7|TRBD2|TRBV2
CASSEHSGGYEQYF
TGTGCCAGCAGTGAACATAGCGGGGGCTACGAGCAGTACTTC
>NA|TRBJ2-6|TRBD2|TRBV6-5
CASRGTSGANVLTF
TGTGCCAGCAGGGGGACTAGCGGGGCCAACGTCCTGACTTTC
>NA|TRBJ2-3|NA|TRBV7-9
CASSLGVGTTDTQYF
TGTGCCAGCAGCTTAGGGGTCGGGACCACAGATACGCAGTATTTT
>NA|TRBJ2-3|TRBD2|TRBV7-9
CASSLYGTGGNHTQYF
TGTGCCAGCAGCTTATATGGGACGGGGGGGAATCATACGCAGTATTTT
>many|TRBJ2-5|TRBD1|TRBV5-1
CASSLRQGAGETQYF
TGCGCCAGCAGCTTAAGACAGGGGGCCGGGGAGACCCAGTACTTC
>NA|TRBJ1-3|TRBD1|TRBV7-2
CASSLYRTGGGNTIYF
TGTGCCAGCAGCCTCTACAGGACAGGGGGTGGAAACACCATATATTTT
>NA|TRBJ1-5|NA|TRBV7-2
CASSLGPNSNQPQHF
TGTGCCAGCAGCTTAGGACCCAATAGCAATCAGCCCCAGCATTTT
>NA|TRBJ2-1|NA|TRBV20-1
CSARSSASYNEQFF
TGCAGTGCTAGGTCTAGCGCCTCCTACAATGAGCAGTTCTTC
>NA|TRBJ2-3|NA|TRBV10-3
CAISDGGLSTDTQYF
TGTGCCATCAGTGATGGGGGCCTGAGCACAGATACGCAGTATTTT
>many|TRBJ1-6|NA|TRBV6-2/TRBV6-3
CASSGSRNSPLHF
TGTGCCAGCAGTGGAAGCCGTAATTCACCCCTCCACTTT
>NA|TRBJ1-1|TRBD1|TRBV7-6
CASSSQGDTEAFF
TGTGCCAGCAGCTCCCAGGGGGACACTGAAGCTTTCTTT
>NA|TRBJ2-7|NA|TRBV15
CATSPKLSSGYEQYF
TGTGCCACCAGTCCGAAGCTCTCCAGTGGCTACGAGCAGTACTTC
>NA|TRBJ1-2|NA|TRBV7-8
CASSSGEGGYTF
TGTGCCAGCAGCTCAGGGGAGGGTGGCTACACCTTC
>NA|TRBJ2-7|NA|TRBV2
CASSESVGSYEQYF
TGTGCCAGCAGTGAATCGGTGGGGAGCTACGAGCAGTACTTC
>many|TRBJ1-3|NA|TRBV19
CASSIESGSGNTIYF
TGTGCCAGTAGTATAGAGTCGGGCTCTGGAAACACCATATATTTT
>many|TRBJ1-1|TRBD1|TRBV7-9
CASSRNVMTGETEAFF
TGTGCCAGCAGCCGCAACGTTATGACAGGGGAAACTGAAGCTTTCTTT
>NA|TRBJ1-1|TRBD1|TRBV7-9
CASSLDRLGQGLSEAFF
TGTGCCAGCAGCTTAGACAGGTTGGGACAGGGCTTATCTGAAGCTTTCTTT
>NA|TRBJ2-3|TRBD1|TRBV2
CASSYDRAPDTQYF
TGTGCCAGCAGTTATGACAGGGCCCCCGATACGCAGTATTTT
>many|TRBJ2-3|NA|TRBV4-1
CASSHSGGLTDTQYF
TGCGCCAGCAGCCACTCCGGGGGACTCACAGATACGCAGTATTTT
>NA|TRBJ2-7|NA|TRBV4-1
CASSQDVRAGHEQYF
TGCGCCAGCAGCCAAGACGTCAGGGCGGGTCACGAGCAGTACTTC
>few|TRBJ2-7|TRBD2|TRBV5-6
CASSFPASGGAYEQYF
TGTGCCAGCAGCTTCCCAGCTAGCGGGGGGGCCTACGAGCAGTACTTC
>few|TRBJ2-1|NA|TRBV24-1
CATSTIGSVSYNEQFF
TGTGCCACCAGTACCATTGGGTCCGTTTCCTACAATGAGCAGTTCTTC
>many|TRBJ2-1|NA|TRBV20-1
CSALLLIGGEQFF
TGCAGTGCCCTCCTCCTTATTGGTGGTGAGCAGTTCTTC
>NA|TRBJ1-2|NA|TRBV20-1
CSARDFGNYGYTF
TGCAGTGCTAGAGATTTCGGAAACTATGGCTACACCTTC
>once|TRBJ2-7|NA|TRBV7-6
CASSSSRDTFLDEQYF
TGTGCCAGCAGCTCATCCCGGGACACCTTCTTGGACGAGCAGTACTTC
>many|TRBJ2-5|NA|TRBV6-1
CASSAGGRGGTQYF
TGTGCCAGCAGTGCGGGCGGCAGGGGAGGGACCCAGTACTTC
>NA|TRBJ1-5|NA|TRBV20-1
CSASAGGNGQPQHF
TGCAGTGCTAGTGCGGGGGGGAACGGTCAGCCCCAGCATTTT
>NA|TRBJ1-5|TRBD1|TRBV15
CATSYDRDNQPQHF
TGTGCCACCAGTTACGACAGGGACAATCAGCCCCAGCATTTT
>NA|TRBJ2-7|NA|TRBV7-3
CASSLNGGSGEQYF
TGTGCCAGCAGCTTAAATGGGGGTTCGGGCGAGCAGTACTTC
>NA|TRBJ2-7|TRBD2|TRBV2
CASTERLAGGGKARYF
TGTGCCAGCACCGAGCGGCTAGCGGGGGGAGGAAAGGCGCGGTACTTC
>NA|TRBJ2-3|NA|TRBV5-1
CASSIQPGQSTDTQYF
TGCGCCAGCAGCATCCAACCGGGACAAAGCACAGATACGCAGTATTTT
>NA|TRBJ1-1|NA|TRBV7-2
CASSLDRLSTEAFF
TGTGCCAGCAGCTTAGACCGGCTGTCCACTGAAGCTTTCTTT
>NA|TRBJ2-7|TRBD2|TRBV7-2
CASSLEGTSSYEQYF
TGTGCCAGCAGCTTAGAGGGGACTAGCTCCTACGAGCAGTACTTC